This section outlines one TCR beta chain sequence together with its context. The sample comes from a study of PD-L1 blockade in urothelial cancer. Unmatched junction bases numbered 4, after V lost 2 bases and J lost 4 bases. CDR3 length: 14 amino acids. Germline V gene sequence: CDR1 KGHSH, CDR2 LQKENI. Specified time point: peripheral blood 6 weeks after treatment start. Patients' urothelial carcinoma was locally advanced or metastatic. Profiling relied on immunoSEQ multiplex PCR, and the TCRdb table lists in-frame clones only, not all of them. The table has 45,000 to 55,000 clones, approximately 84% seen once.

This sequence was found in a man in his 60s with urothelial cancer. The chain uses TRBV18 and TRBJ2-5; 7 bases agree with TRBD2. The sample was PBMCs, taken around atezolizumab (anti-PD-L1) treatment. The CDR3 DNA reads TGTGCCAGCTCACCAAAAGGCGGGGGAGAGACCCAGTACTTC. This sequence encodes CASSPKGGGETQYF.